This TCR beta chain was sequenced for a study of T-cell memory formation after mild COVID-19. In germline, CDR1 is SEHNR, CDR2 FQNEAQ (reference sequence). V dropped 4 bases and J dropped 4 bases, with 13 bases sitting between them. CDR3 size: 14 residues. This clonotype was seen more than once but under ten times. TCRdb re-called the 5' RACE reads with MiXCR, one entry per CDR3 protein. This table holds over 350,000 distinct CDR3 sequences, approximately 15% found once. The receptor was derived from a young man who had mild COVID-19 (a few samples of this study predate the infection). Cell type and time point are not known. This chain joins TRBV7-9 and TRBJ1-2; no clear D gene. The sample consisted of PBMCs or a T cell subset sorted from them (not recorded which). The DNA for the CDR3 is TGTGCCAGCAGCTATAGGACGGACCCCTATGGCTACACCTTC. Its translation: CASSYRTDPYGYTF.